This entry lists 15 T cell receptor beta chains sequenced from one sample in a study of identical twins. In TCRdb, the 5' RACE reads were re-called with MiXCR into one record per CDR3 protein. The table lists roughly 260,000 distinct CDR3 sequences, around 7.6% of them singletons. These same records also appear under a second study, on yellow fever vaccine responses in identical twins.

Sequenced: CD8+ T cells sorted from blood. The origin of the receptors is a woman aged 18-29 years in good health.

The J gene is TRBJ2-5, the V gene TRBV5-1; no definite D call. The CDR3 is 14 amino acids. The V gene lost 1 base and the J gene lost 7 bases, with 14 bases spanning the gap. Germline V CDR1 and CDR2: SGHRS, YFSETQ. CDR3 sequence: CASSLFSPKGTQYF. In DNA, the CDR3 is TGCGCCAGCAGCTTGTTTTCCCCGAAGGGGACCCAGTACTTC.

This clonotype has just a few counts. V usage is TRBV12-3 or TRBV12-4 and J usage is TRBJ2-2; the D is unclear. V was trimmed by 4 bases and J by 3 bases, leaving 6 bases between them. The CDR3 totals 13 residues. The CDR3 DNA follows: TGTGCCAGCAGTTCGACCTACACCGGGGAGCTGTTTTTT. Translated, it gives CASSSTYTGELFF.

This clonotype was counted at least ten times. V and J are TRBV12-3 or TRBV12-4 and TRBJ1-1; TRBD1 is a possible D gene (5 bases). CDR3 length: 15 residues. The V and J ends lost 5 bases and 1 base respectively, with 14 bases between them. The CDR3 DNA sequence: TGTGCCAGCAGTGATCGGGACTCTCAGAACACTGAAGCTTTCTTT. Its protein product is CASSDRDSQNTEAFF.

This clonotype was detected a few times. This sequence joins TRBV4-1 and TRBJ1-1, with TRBD1 identical over 7 bases. Unmatched junction bases numbered 11, after V lost 2 bases and J lost 5 bases. Germline values: CDR1 MGHRA, CDR2 YSYEKL. The CDR3 loop spans 16 amino acids. In DNA, the CDR3 is TGCGCCAGCAGCCAAAGCCCCACCGGGACAGTTACTGAAGCTTTCTTT. Protein product: CASSQSPTGTVTEAFF.

In its sample, this clonotype was seen a few times. The rearrangement joins TRBV6-1 to TRBJ2-2; 7 bases map to TRBD1. Germline assignment: CDR1 MNHNS and CDR2 SASEGT. The CDR3 is 15 amino acids. V trimming: 9 bases; J trimming: 7 bases; junction bases outside the gene matches: 14. The CDR3, as DNA: TGTGCCAGTAACCGGGACAGCCTTTTGGACGGGGAGCTGTTTTTT. Encoded protein: CASNRDSLLDGELFF.

V gene TRBV7-9 combines with J gene TRBJ2-1; D not resolved. The CDR3 runs 13 residues. The V and J ends lost 3 bases and 10 bases respectively, with 13 bases between them. Germline V gives CDR1 SEHNR, CDR2 FQNEAQ (reference sequence). CDR3: CASSLALKNEQFF. CDR3 nucleotide sequence: TGTGCCAGCAGCTTGGCTCTAAAAAACGAGCAGTTCTTC.

For this clonotype: Here the CDR3 omits its conserved ending phenylalanine or tryptophan, so a read error is the likely source. V usage is TRBV7-3 and J usage is TRBJ2-3; 8 bases fit TRBD2. The CDR3 length is 13 residues. The trim removed 7 bases at V and 0 bases at J, leaving 0 bases unmatched. Germline V gene lookup returns CDR1 SGHTA and CDR2 FQGTGA. CDR3: CASTGGSTDTQYL. The CDR3 DNA sequence: TGTGCCAGCACGGGAGGGAGCACAGATACGCAGTATCTT.

This clonotype was detected many times. V and J are TRBV4-1 and TRBJ1-5; D might be TRBD1 (6 bases). The germline V gene encodes CDR1 MGHRA and CDR2 YSYEKL. Trimming removed 2 bases at V and 5 bases at J, with 19 bases between. The CDR3 has 17 residues. The CDR3 spells CASSQTLGGAVHQPQHF. The CDR3 coding sequence is TGCGCCAGCAGCCAAACCTTGGGGGGGGCTGTTCATCAGCCCCAGCATTTT.

The chain is built from TRBV28 and TRBJ2-5; 7 bases match TRBD1. The CDR3 loop spans 14 amino acids. Germline values: CDR1 MDHEN, CDR2 SYDVKM. V dropped 5 bases and J dropped 7; count of bases not matched to a gene: 10. The CDR3 is CASSPRTGATTQYF. The CDR3 DNA follows: TGTGCCAGCAGTCCAAGAACAGGGGCAACGACCCAGTACTTC.

Many counts were recorded for this clonotype. The CDR3 region is CATINVITGELFF. Here the CDR3 DNA reads TGTGCCACCATTAACGTAATCACCGGGGAGCTGTTTTTT. The chain couples TRBV15 to TRBJ2-2; the D is unclear. Germline V gene lookup returns CDR1 LNHNV and CDR2 YYDKDF (reference sequence). There are 13 residues in the CDR3. With 7 bases removed from V and 4 bases from J, the gap between germline ends came to 10 bases.

This CDR3 is CASTYATDTQYF. CDR3 in DNA: TGTGCCAGCACCTATGCCACAGATACGCAGTATTTT. V is TRBV12-3 or TRBV12-4 and J is TRBJ2-3; the D is unclear. V lost 7 bases, J lost 2 bases, and 7 bases lay in between. The CDR3 loop spans 12 amino acids.

This clonotype was recorded many times. This sequence joins TRBV3-1 and TRBJ1-1; D unresolved. Germline V gene sequence: CDR1 LGHDT, CDR2 YNNKEL (reference sequence). The CDR3 covers 12 residues. V lost 2 bases, J lost 1 base, and 2 bases lay in between. CDR3 sequence: CASSQWNTEAFF. In nucleotides, the CDR3 is TGTGCCAGCAGCCAATGGAACACTGAAGCTTTCTTT.

This clonotype was seen at least ten times. This chain connects TRBV12-3 or TRBV12-4 to TRBJ2-5, with D possibly matching TRBD1 (5 bases). The CDR3 loop spans 14 amino acids. The V and J ends lost 6 bases and 1 base respectively, with 12 bases between them. This CDR3 is CASSPSGAQETQYF. CDR3 coding DNA: TGTGCCAGCAGCCCTTCTGGGGCCCAAGAGACCCAGTACTTC.

This clonotype was seen ten or more times. The chain employs TRBV13 and TRBJ2-1; 9 positions agree with TRBD2. This CDR3 is built from 17 residues. After removal of 0 bases from V and 8 bases from J, the junction contained 11 bases not matched to a gene. Germline loops: CDR1 PRHDT, CDR2 FYEKMQ (reference sequence). The CDR3 protein is CASSLGERSGRSYEQFF. In nucleotides, the CDR3 is TGTGCCAGCAGCTTAGGAGAAAGAAGCGGGAGGAGTTATGAGCAGTTCTTC.

Only a few counts were recorded for this clonotype. The J gene is TRBJ2-2, the V gene TRBV5-1; 10 nucleotides line up with TRBD1. Per germline, CDR1 SGHRS and CDR2 YFSETQ. The CDR3 consists of 16 residues. After removal of 1 base from V and 4 bases from J, the junction contained 4 bases not matched to a gene. The CDR3 DNA follows: TGCGCCAGCAGCTTGTATCGGACAGGGGGCACCGGGGAGCTGTTTTTT. Translated: CASSLYRTGGTGELFF.